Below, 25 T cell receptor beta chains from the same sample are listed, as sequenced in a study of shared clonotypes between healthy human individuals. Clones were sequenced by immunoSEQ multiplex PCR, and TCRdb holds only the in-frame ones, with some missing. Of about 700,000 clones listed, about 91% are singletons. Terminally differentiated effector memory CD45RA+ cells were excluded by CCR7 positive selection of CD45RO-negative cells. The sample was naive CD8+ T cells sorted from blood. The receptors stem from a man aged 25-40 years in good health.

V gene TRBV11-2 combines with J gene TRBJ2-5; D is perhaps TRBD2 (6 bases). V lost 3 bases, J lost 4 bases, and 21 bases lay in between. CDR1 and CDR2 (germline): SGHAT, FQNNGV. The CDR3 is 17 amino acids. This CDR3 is CASSFSGVGDRGETQYF. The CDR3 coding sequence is TGTGCCAGCAGCTTCTCGGGAGTAGGGGATAGGGGAGAGACCCAGTACTTC. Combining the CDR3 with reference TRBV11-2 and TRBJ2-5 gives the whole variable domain EAGVAQSPRYKIIEKRQSVAFWCNPISGHATLYWYQQILGQGPKLLIQFQNNGVVDDSQLPKDRFSAERLKGVDSTLKIQPAKLEDSAVYLCASSFSGVGDRGETQYFGPGTRLLVL.

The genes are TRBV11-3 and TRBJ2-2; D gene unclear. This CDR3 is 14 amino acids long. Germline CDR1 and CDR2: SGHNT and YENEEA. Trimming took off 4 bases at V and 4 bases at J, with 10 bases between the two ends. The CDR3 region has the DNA TGTGCCAGCAGCTACCTAGGACCCACCGGGGAGCTGTTTTTT. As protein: CASSYLGPTGELFF.

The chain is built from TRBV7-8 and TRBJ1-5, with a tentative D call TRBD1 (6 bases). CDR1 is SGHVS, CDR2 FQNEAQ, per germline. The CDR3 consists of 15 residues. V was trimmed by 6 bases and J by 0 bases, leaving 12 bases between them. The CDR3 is CASRKGGVSNQPQHF. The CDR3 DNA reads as TGTGCCAGCAGAAAAGGGGGGGTTAGCAATCAGCCCCAGCATTTT.

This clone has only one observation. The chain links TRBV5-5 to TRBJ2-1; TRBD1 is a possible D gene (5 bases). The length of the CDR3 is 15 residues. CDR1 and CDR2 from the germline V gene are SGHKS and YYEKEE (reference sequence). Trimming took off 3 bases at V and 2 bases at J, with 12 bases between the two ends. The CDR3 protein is CASSSDSTTYNEQFF. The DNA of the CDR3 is TGTGCCAGCAGCTCAGACAGCACAACCTACAATGAGCAGTTCTTC.

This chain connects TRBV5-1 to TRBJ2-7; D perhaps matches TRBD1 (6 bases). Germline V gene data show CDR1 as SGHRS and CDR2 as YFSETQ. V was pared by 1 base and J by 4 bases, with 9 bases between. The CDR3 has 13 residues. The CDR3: CASSLSGVYEQYF. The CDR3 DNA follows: TGCGCCAGCAGCTTGTCAGGGGTTTACGAGCAGTACTTC.

The CDR3 sequence is CASSEALDRAHRFEKLFF. DNA for the CDR3: TGTGCCAGCAGTGAAGCTTTGGACAGGGCCCATCGTTTTGAAAAACTGTTTTTT. The gene calls are TRBV6-1 and TRBJ1-4, with TRBD1 matching over 8 bases. Trimming took 0 bases from V and 7 from J; bases not matched to a gene: 13. The germline CDR1 and CDR2 sequences are MNHNS and SASEGT. The CDR3 runs 18 residues.

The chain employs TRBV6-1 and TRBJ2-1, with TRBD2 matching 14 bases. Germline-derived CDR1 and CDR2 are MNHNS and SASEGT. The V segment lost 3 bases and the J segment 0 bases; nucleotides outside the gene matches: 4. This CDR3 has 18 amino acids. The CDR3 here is CASSDPGTSGSSYNEQFF. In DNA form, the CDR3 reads TGTGCCAGCAGTGACCCCGGGACTAGCGGGAGCTCCTACAATGAGCAGTTCTTC.

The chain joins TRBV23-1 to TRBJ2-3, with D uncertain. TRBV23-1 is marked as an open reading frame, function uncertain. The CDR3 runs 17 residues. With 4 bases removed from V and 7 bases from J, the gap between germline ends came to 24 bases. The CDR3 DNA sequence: TGCGCCAGCAGTCCCTCGGACCGGGCCCTCAAACGGCATACGCAGTATTTT. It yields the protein CASSPSDRALKRHTQYF.

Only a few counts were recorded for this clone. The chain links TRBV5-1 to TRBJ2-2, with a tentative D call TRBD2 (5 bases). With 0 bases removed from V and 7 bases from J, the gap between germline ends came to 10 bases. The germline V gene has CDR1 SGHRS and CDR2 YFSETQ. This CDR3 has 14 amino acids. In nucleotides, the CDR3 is TGCGCCAGCAGCTTGGGTGGCGGGTACGGGGAGCTGTTTTTT. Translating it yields CASSLGGGYGELFF.

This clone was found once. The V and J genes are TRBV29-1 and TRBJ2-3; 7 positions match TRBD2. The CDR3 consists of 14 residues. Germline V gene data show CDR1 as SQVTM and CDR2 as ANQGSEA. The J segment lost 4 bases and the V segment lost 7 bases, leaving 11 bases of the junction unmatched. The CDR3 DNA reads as TGCAGCGGACTCTTGGCGGGAGCCCCAGATACGCAGTATTTT. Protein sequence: CSGLLAGAPDTQYF.

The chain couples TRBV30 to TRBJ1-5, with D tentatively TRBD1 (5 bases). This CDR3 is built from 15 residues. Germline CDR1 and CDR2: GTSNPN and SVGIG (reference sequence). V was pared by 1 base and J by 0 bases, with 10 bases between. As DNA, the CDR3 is TGTGCCTGGAGTGGAGGGGTCCATAGCAATCAGCCCCAGCATTTT. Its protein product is CAWSGGVHSNQPQHF.

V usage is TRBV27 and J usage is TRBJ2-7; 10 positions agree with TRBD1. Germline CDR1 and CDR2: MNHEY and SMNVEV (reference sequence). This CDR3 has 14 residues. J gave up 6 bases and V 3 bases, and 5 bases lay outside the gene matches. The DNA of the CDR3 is TGTGCCAGCAGTTTGAGACAGGGGGCTTTCGAGCAGTACTTC. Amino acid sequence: CASSLRQGAFEQYF.

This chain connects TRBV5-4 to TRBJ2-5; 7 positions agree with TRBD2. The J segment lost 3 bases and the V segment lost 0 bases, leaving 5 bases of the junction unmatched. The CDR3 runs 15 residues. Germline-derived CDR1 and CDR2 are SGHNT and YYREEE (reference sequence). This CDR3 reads CASSLGDGLEETQYF. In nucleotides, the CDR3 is TGTGCCAGCAGCTTGGGGGACGGACTAGAAGAGACCCAGTACTTC.

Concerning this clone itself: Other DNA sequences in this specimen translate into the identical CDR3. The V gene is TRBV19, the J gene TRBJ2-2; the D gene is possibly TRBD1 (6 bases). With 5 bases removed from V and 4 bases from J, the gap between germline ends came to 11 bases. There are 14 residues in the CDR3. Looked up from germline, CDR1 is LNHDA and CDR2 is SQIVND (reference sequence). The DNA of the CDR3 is TGTGCCAGTAGTCCCGGACAGTTCACCGGGGAGCTGTTTTTT. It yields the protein CASSPGQFTGELFF.

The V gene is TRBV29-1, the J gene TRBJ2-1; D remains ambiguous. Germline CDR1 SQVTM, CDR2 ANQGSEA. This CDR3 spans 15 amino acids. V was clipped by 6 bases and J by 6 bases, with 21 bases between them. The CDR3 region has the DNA TGCAGCGTCTTGGGTAGTCTTATCTCTTCCAATGAGCAGTTCTTC. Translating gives CSVLGSLISSNEQFF.

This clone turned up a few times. The CDR3 sequence: CASSPPGTGGYEQYF. CDR3 nucleotides: TGTGCCAGCAGCCCCCCCGGGACAGGGGGCTACGAGCAGTACTTC. This chain links TRBV7-9 with TRBJ2-7; TRBD1 matches at 11 bases. Trimming took 5 bases from V and 3 from J; bases not matched to a gene: 6. The CDR3 has 15 residues. Germline V CDR1 and CDR2: SEHNR, FQNEAQ (reference sequence).

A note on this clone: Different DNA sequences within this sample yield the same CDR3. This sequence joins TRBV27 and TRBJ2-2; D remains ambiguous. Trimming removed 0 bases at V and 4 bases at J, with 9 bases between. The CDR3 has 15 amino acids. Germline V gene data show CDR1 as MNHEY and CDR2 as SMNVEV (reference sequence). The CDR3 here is CASSLSAASTGELFF. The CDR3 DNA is TGTGCCAGCAGTTTATCGGCAGCGAGCACCGGGGAGCTGTTTTTT.

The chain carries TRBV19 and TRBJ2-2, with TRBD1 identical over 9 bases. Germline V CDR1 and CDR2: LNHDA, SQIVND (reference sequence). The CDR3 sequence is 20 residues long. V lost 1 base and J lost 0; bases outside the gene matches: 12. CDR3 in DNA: TGTGCCAGTAGTATAGTAGTGGGGACAGGGATTAGGGCGAACACCGGGGAGCTGTTTTTT. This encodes CASSIVVGTGIRANTGELFF.

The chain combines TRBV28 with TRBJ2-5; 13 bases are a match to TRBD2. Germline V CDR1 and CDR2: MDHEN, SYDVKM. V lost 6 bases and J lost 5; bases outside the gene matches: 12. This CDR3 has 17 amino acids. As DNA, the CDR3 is TGTGCCAGCAGGGTCGGACTAGCGGGAGTGGGTGTGGAGACCCAGTACTTC. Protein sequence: CASRVGLAGVGVETQYF.

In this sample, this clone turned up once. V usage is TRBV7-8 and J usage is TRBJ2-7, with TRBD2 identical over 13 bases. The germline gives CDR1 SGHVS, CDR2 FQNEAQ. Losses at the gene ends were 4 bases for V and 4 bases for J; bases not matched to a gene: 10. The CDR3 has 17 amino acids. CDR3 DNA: TGTGCCAGCAGCTCCTGGGGCACTAGCGGGAGGGGTTACGAGCAGTACTTC. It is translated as CASSSWGTSGRGYEQYF.

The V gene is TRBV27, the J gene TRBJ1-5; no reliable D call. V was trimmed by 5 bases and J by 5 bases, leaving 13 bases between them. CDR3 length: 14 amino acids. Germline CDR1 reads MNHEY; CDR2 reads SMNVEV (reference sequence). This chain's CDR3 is CASSPLPEDQPQHF. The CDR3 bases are TGTGCCAGCAGTCCACTACCTGAGGATCAGCCCCAGCATTTT.

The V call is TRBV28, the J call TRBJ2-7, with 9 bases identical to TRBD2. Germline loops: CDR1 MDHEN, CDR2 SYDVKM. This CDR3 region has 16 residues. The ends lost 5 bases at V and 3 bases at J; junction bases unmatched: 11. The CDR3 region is CASSGVRTSDRYEQYF. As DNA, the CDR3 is TGTGCCAGCAGTGGGGTTCGGACTAGCGACCGCTACGAGCAGTACTTC. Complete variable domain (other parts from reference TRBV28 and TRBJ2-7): DVKVTQSSRYLVKRTGEKVFLECVQDMDHENMFWYRQDPGLGLRLIYFSYDVKMKEKGDIPEGYSVSREKKERFSLILESASTNQTSMYLCASSGVRTSDRYEQYFGPGTRLTVT.

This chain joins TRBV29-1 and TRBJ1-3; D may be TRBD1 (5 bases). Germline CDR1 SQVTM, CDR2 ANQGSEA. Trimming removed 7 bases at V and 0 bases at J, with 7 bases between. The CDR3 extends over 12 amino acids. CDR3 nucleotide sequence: TGCAGCGGCGGGGGCTCTGGAAACACCATATATTTT. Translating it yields CSGGGSGNTIYF.

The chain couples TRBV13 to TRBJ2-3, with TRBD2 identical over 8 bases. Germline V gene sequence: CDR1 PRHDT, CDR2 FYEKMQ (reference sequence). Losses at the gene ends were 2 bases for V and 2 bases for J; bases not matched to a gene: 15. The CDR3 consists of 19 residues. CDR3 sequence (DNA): TGTGCCAGCAGCTTATTTCTGGGGGTATTAGCGGGAAACACAGATACGCAGTATTTT. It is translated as CASSLFLGVLAGNTDTQYF. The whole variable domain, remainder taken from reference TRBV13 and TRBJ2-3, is AAGVIQSPRHLIKEKRETATLKCYPIPRHDTVYWYQQGPGQDPQFLISFYEKMQSDKGSIPDRFSAQQFSDYHSELNMSSLELGDSALYFCASSLFLGVLAGNTDTQYFGPGTRLTVL.

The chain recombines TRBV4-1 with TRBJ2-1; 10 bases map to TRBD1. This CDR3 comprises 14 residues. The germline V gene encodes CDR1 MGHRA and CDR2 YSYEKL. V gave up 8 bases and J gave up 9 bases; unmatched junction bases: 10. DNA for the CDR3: TGCGCCAGCGACCTGGGACAGGGGATCGGTGAGCAGTTCTTC. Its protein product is CASDLGQGIGEQFF.